The next 21 T cell receptor beta chains were all read from a single sample in a study of T-cell reconstitution after alpha-beta-depleted transplantation in children. The library targeted TCRbeta and was prepared with unique molecular identifiers. TCRdb redid the calling of the PCR reads with MiXCR, one entry per CDR3 protein. This table holds tens of thousands of distinct CDR3 sequences, approximately 43% found once. This specimen consisted of PBMCs, mostly from graft donor cells, obtained 360 days after TCRalphabeta/CD19-depleted stem cell transplant. Receptors originate from a male patient younger than 18 who had a stem cell transplant for acute lymphoblastic leukemia, so the T cells may come from the graft donor.

V is TRBV10-2 and J is TRBJ2-3; no clear D gene. CDR3 length equals 16 residues. Germline CDR1 and CDR2: WSHSY and SAAADI. V was cut by 2 bases and J by 0 bases, with 12 bases left in between. CDR3 bases: TGCGCCAGCAGTGAGAACGCCTTCTTGAGCACAGATACGCAGTATTTT. It encodes CASSENAFLSTDTQYF.

The chain uses TRBV6-1 and TRBJ1-6; a possible D gene is TRBD1 (6 bases). The germline CDR1 and CDR2 sequences are MNHNS and SASEGT. This CDR3 is 15 amino acids long. The V and J ends lost 7 bases and 7 bases respectively, with 17 bases between them. Here the CDR3 reads CASTYGGRRNSPLHF. CDR3 DNA: TGTGCCAGCACCTACGGGGGGCGTAGGAATTCACCCCTCCACTTT.

This chain links TRBV7-8 with TRBJ2-7, with 7 bases that match TRBD2. The CDR3 runs 16 residues. CDR1 and CDR2 (germline): SGHVS, FQNEAQ. V was clipped by 3 bases and J by 4 bases; unmatched bases: 12. CDR3 coding DNA: TGTGCCAGCAGCTTGTTTACGGGAGGACTTCTGTACGAGCAGTACTTC. Its translation: CASSLFTGGLLYEQYF. The full variable domain, in which reference TRBV7-8 and TRBJ2-7 provide the parts outside the CDR3, is GAGVSQSPRYKVAKRGQDVALRCDPISGHVSLFWYQQALGQGPEFLTYFQNEAQLDKSGLPSDRFFAERPEGSVSTLKIQRTQQEDSAVYLCASSLFTGGLLYEQYFGPGTRLTVT.

This clonotype was counted between two and nine times. This chain connects TRBV27 to TRBJ2-5; D gene unclear. In germline, CDR1 is MNHEY, CDR2 SMNVEV (reference sequence). With 0 bases removed from V and 0 bases from J, the gap between germline ends came to 5 bases. The CDR3 has 14 amino acids. CDR3 protein: CASSLSRNQETQYF. In DNA form, the CDR3 reads TGTGCCAGCAGTTTATCCCGGAACCAAGAGACCCAGTACTTC.

This clonotype was picked up a small number of times. V is TRBV12-5 and J is TRBJ2-7; D unclear. Germline V gene lookup returns CDR1 LGHNT and CDR2 FRNRAP. V lost 3 bases to trimming and J lost 4 bases, with 16 bases between them. There are 15 residues in the CDR3. The CDR3: CASGFAAETPYEQYF. Here the CDR3 DNA reads TGTGCTAGTGGTTTCGCGGCCGAAACACCTTACGAGCAGTACTTC.

The chain carries TRBV5-1 and TRBJ2-7; TRBD1 agrees at 10 bases. Germline values: CDR1 SGHRS, CDR2 YFSETQ. Germline trimming cut 7 bases from V and 2 bases from J; bases unmatched to any gene: 12. The CDR3 covers 16 residues. CDR3 sequence reads: CASQGQGLFNPYEQYF. CDR3 coding DNA: TGCGCCAGCCAGGGACAGGGGTTGTTTAATCCCTACGAGCAGTACTTC.

This rearrangement joins TRBV28 to TRBJ2-7, with 8 nucleotides matching TRBD2. The CDR3 covers 15 residues. The V segment lost 6 bases and the J segment 1 base; nucleotides outside the gene matches: 8. Germline loops: CDR1 MDHEN, CDR2 SYDVKM. CDR3 loop: CASSSLGGRSYEQYF. CDR3 nucleotide sequence: TGTGCCAGCAGCTCCCTTGGCGGGAGGTCCTACGAGCAGTACTTC. Combining the CDR3 with reference TRBV28 and TRBJ2-7 gives the whole variable domain DVKVTQSSRYLVKRTGEKVFLECVQDMDHENMFWYRQDPGLGLRLIYFSYDVKMKEKGDIPEGYSVSREKKERFSLILESASTNQTSMYLCASSSLGGRSYEQYFGPGTRLTVT.

This clonotype has just a few counts. V usage is TRBV10-3 and J usage is TRBJ2-3; 7 bases are a match to TRBD2. The germline V gene has CDR1 ENHRY and CDR2 SYGVKD. V lost 6 bases, J lost 1 base, and 7 bases stayed unmatched. This CDR3 has 15 amino acids. The CDR3 sequence is CAIRASGVRTDTQYF. The CDR3 region has the DNA TGTGCCATCAGGGCTAGCGGCGTCCGCACAGATACGCAGTATTTT.

This clonotype was seen a few times. This chain uses TRBV20-1 with TRBJ2-7; 9 bases match TRBD1. Trimming at V came to 3 bases and at J to 6 bases, leaving 6 bases not matched to a gene. This CDR3 is built from 13 residues. The germline V gene encodes CDR1 DFQATT and CDR2 SNEGSKA (reference sequence). The CDR3 bases are TGCAGTGCTAGCCACCGGGACAGGGCCGAGCAGTACTTC. As protein: CSASHRDRAEQYF.

The sample holds a few counts of this clonotype. The chain employs TRBV4-3 and TRBJ2-2; possible D gene TRBD1, 5 bases. Germline V lookup: CDR1 LGHNA, CDR2 YSLEER. The V and J ends lost 6 bases and 2 bases respectively, with 10 bases between them. CDR3 length equals 14 residues. The CDR3 loop reads CASRGQGNTGELFF. The CDR3, as DNA: TGCGCCAGCAGGGGGCAGGGAAACACCGGGGAGCTGTTTTTT.

The chain couples TRBV12-3 or TRBV12-4 to TRBJ2-1; 11 nucleotides align to TRBD2. The CDR3 contains 15 residues. V lost 5 bases and J lost 4; bases outside the gene matches: 4. The CDR3 here is CASSRLAGPYNEQFF. CDR3 coding DNA: TGTGCCAGCAGTCGACTAGCGGGACCTTACAATGAGCAGTTCTTC.

V gene TRBV11-2 combines with J gene TRBJ2-3, with 9 bases aligning to TRBD1. Germline V gene lookup returns CDR1 SGHAT and CDR2 FQNNGV. The CDR3 totals 14 residues. The ends lost 6 bases at V and 7 bases at J; junction bases unmatched: 8. CDR3 bases: TGTGCCAGCAGTTATACAGGGGGCGCCAATACGCAGTATTTT. Protein product: CASSYTGGANTQYF.

This sequence joins TRBV28 and TRBJ1-5, with D possibly TRBD1 on 5 matching bases. Germline-derived CDR1 and CDR2 are MDHEN and SYDVKM. V gave up 8 bases and J gave up 4 bases, with 9 bases separating them. This CDR3 has 12 residues. CDR3 DNA sequence: TGTGCCAGCCTGGGGGGGAATCAGCCCCAGCATTTT. Its translation is CASLGGNQPQHF.

This clonotype was found a few times. The chain uses TRBV29-1 and TRBJ2-2; the D call may be TRBD1 or TRBD2 (5 bases each). Germline CDR1 is SQVTM and CDR2 is ANQGSEA. The length of the CDR3 is 14 residues. Trimming shortened V by 5 bases and J by 2 bases, and 12 bases separated the two germline ends. The CDR3 nucleotides read TGCAGCGTTCTAACGGGGCCCAACACCGGGGAGCTGTTTTTT. Protein product: CSVLTGPNTGELFF.

In its sample, this clonotype was seen a few times. The rearrangement links TRBV28 to TRBJ2-7; D is perhaps TRBD1 or TRBD2 (5 bases each). CDR1 and CDR2 (germline): MDHEN, SYDVKM. V was cut by 2 bases and J by 3 bases, with 11 bases left in between. The CDR3 has 14 amino acids. CDR3 nucleotides: TGTGCCAGCAGTTTAAGCAGGGACCTCTACGAGCAGTACTTC. Protein product: CASSLSRDLYEQYF.

The chain has TRBV16 and TRBJ1-1; a weak D match, TRBD1 (5 bases). Germline V gene data show CDR1 as KGHSY and CDR2 as FQNENV. The V end was cut by 4 bases, the J end by 10 bases, with 13 bases between. The CDR3 loop spans 12 amino acids. CDR3 in amino acids: CASSLGATAAFF. The CDR3 bases are TGTGCCAGCAGCCTAGGGGCGACGGCAGCTTTCTTT.

The chain carries TRBV14 and TRBJ2-2, with D possibly being TRBD1 (6 bases). V gave up 2 bases and J gave up 2 bases, with 12 bases separating them. Germline-derived CDR1 and CDR2 are SGHDN and FVKESK. The CDR3 is made up of 16 amino acids. This CDR3 is CASSQPQGYNTGELFF. The CDR3 DNA sequence: TGTGCCAGCAGCCAACCACAGGGCTACAACACCGGGGAGCTGTTTTTT.

The gene calls are TRBV5-6 and TRBJ1-1; D remains unclear. In germline, CDR1 is SGHDT, CDR2 YYEEEE. CDR3 length equals 13 residues. V lost 0 bases and J lost 6, with 9 bases in between. CDR3 sequence reads: CASSLDPGPEAFF. The CDR3 DNA reads as TGTGCCAGCAGCTTGGACCCGGGCCCTGAAGCTTTCTTT.

The rearrangement uses TRBV20-1 and TRBJ2-5; 9 bases match TRBD2. There are 14 residues in the CDR3. V lost 1 base, J lost 5 bases, and 5 bases stayed unmatched. Germline V gene data show CDR1 as DFQATT and CDR2 as SNEGSKA (reference sequence). CDR3 sequence (DNA): TGCAGTGCTAGAGTGGCGGGAGGGCCTGAGACCCAGTACTTC. It translates to CSARVAGGPETQYF.

The chain uses TRBV6-5 and TRBJ2-7, with 9 bases aligning to TRBD1. Germline trimming cut 5 bases from V and 1 base from J; bases unmatched to any gene: 6. The CDR3 length is 15 residues. Germline CDR1 MNHEY, CDR2 SVGAGI. For the CDR3, the DNA is TGTGCCAGCAGTCCTACAGGGGGCCCTTCCTACGAGCAGTACTTC. It translates to CASSPTGGPSYEQYF.

The chain links TRBV4-3 to TRBJ1-1; 10 bases align to TRBD1. CDR3 length: 16 residues. The V and J ends lost 2 bases and 3 bases, in that order; junction bases with no gene match: 6. Germline V gene data show CDR1 as LGHNA and CDR2 as YSLEER. The CDR3 bases are TGCGCCAGCAGCCAATCGTGGGACAGGGGAGACACTGAAGCTTTCTTT. This sequence encodes CASSQSWDRGDTEAFF.